The next 22 T cell receptor beta chains were all read from a single sample in a study of technical replicates of blood from a handful of donors (dated by TCRdb to about 2017). The library was obtained by the immunoSEQ multiplex PCR assay. Here the immuneACCESS table is served through TCRdb, limited to in-frame sequences with V and J called. Missing clones are a known gap in these copies; in checked studies unresolved V genes cover under half, and the rest lacks a known reason. The sample table holds some 69,000 clones, of which about 87% were seen once. The ten top clones hold about 4.5% of the sample. Sequenced material: PBMCs. The receptors come from a human donor in good health. Some clones in this sample may be carry-over from other donors' samples.

The rearrangement links TRBV5-1 to TRBJ1-1; D is undetermined. V was trimmed by 0 bases and J by 1 base, leaving 4 bases between them. CDR3 length equals 13 residues. Germline values: CDR1 SGHRS, CDR2 YFSETQ. Here the CDR3 DNA reads TGCGCCAGCAGCTTGGCTAAGAACACTGAAGCTTTCTTT. It codes for CASSLAKNTEAFF.

V gene TRBV7-2 combines with J gene TRBJ2-3, with D possibly TRBD2 on 6 matching bases. This CDR3 contains 16 residues. Per the germline V gene, CDR1 is SGHTA and CDR2 is FQGNSA. The V end was cut by 2 bases, the J end by 2 bases, with 14 bases between. CDR3 nucleotide sequence: TGTGCCAGCAGCTTATGGAACGGACTACCCACAGATACGCAGTATTTT. It is translated as CASSLWNGLPTDTQYF.

The V gene is TRBV4-3, the J gene TRBJ2-1, with 10 bases that match TRBD1. This CDR3 comprises 16 residues. CDR1 is LGHNA and CDR2 is YSLEER in the germline V gene. V dropped 0 bases and J dropped 5; count of bases not matched to a gene: 4. The CDR3 DNA is TGCGCCAGCAGCCAAGAAAGGGACAGGGGCAACAATGAGCAGTTCTTC. This gives the protein CASSQERDRGNNEQFF.

The chain couples TRBV5-6 to TRBJ2-6; 7 nucleotides agree with TRBD1. This CDR3 region has 18 residues. V trimming: 0 bases; J trimming: 3 bases; junction bases outside the gene matches: 9. Looked up from germline, CDR1 is SGHDT and CDR2 is YYEEEE. Written as DNA, the CDR3 is TGTGCCAGCAGCTTGGCTAGTGACAGGGTTTTTGGGGCCAACGTCCTGACTTTC. Translating gives CASSLASDRVFGANVLTF.

V and J are TRBV27 and TRBJ2-2, with TRBD1 identical over 8 bases. V lost 5 bases to trimming and J lost 4 bases; unmatched junction nucleotides: 12. Germline V gives CDR1 MNHEY, CDR2 SMNVEV (reference sequence). The length of the CDR3 is 17 residues. The CDR3 spells CASSPPGTGRGTGELFF. The CDR3 DNA follows: TGTGCCAGCAGTCCCCCAGGGACAGGAAGAGGCACCGGGGAGCTGTTTTTT.

This clone was seen a single time. J is TRBJ2-7 and V is TRBV4-1, with 8 bases matching TRBD2. This CDR3 has 17 amino acids. Germline V lookup: CDR1 MGHRA, CDR2 YSYEKL. The J segment lost 0 bases and the V segment lost 0 bases, leaving 7 bases of the junction unmatched. CDR3 region: CASSQDASGHSSYEQYF. The CDR3 DNA sequence: TGCGCCAGCAGCCAAGACGCTAGCGGGCACAGCTCCTACGAGCAGTACTTC.

The chain couples TRBV9 to TRBJ2-5, with 7 nucleotides matching TRBD2. The germline CDR1 and CDR2 sequences are SGDLS and YYNGEE. CDR3 length equals 15 residues. The V segment lost 2 bases and the J segment 0 bases; nucleotides outside the gene matches: 4. For the CDR3, the DNA is TGTGCCAGCAGCGTCTATAGCGGGTACCAAGAGACCCAGTACTTC. Amino acid sequence: CASSVYSGYQETQYF.

The chain links TRBV11-2 to TRBJ2-2; D is unclear. Per germline, CDR1 SGHAT and CDR2 FQNNGV. This CDR3 comprises 15 residues. Trimming stripped 2 bases from V and 4 bases from J, with 11 bases between. CDR3: CASSLIWSGTGELFF. Here the CDR3 DNA reads TGTGCCAGCAGCTTAATCTGGTCGGGCACCGGGGAGCTGTTTTTT.

This sequence joins TRBV11-2 and TRBJ2-7, with D maybe TRBD1 (6 bases). The CDR3 consists of 15 residues. Trimming stripped 4 bases from V and 6 bases from J, with 19 bases between. Germline values: CDR1 SGHAT, CDR2 FQNNGV. The CDR3 loop reads CASSYGQGRLSEQYF. The CDR3 DNA reads as TGTGCCAGCAGCTACGGGCAGGGGCGTCTCTCCGAGCAGTACTTC.

This clone was recorded only once. This chain joins TRBV4-3 and TRBJ2-1, with 16 bases lining up with TRBD2. Germline V lookup: CDR1 LGHNA, CDR2 YSLEER. This CDR3 has 14 residues. Trimming at V came to 8 bases and at J to 9 bases, leaving 4 bases not matched to a gene. CDR3 in DNA: TGCGCCAGCGGGGGACTAGCGGGGGGGAGTGAGCAGTTCTTC. Residues: CASGGLAGGSEQFF.

This chain uses TRBV18 with TRBJ2-5; TRBD1 agrees at 12 bases. The junction had 13 bases not matched to a gene; V was cut back by 3 bases and J by 5 bases. The CDR3 is 18 residues long. CDR1 KGHSH and CDR2 LQKENI come from the germline V gene. The CDR3 nucleotides read TGTGCCAGCTCACCCAGCTTGGGACAGGGGGCCGGTCAGGAGACCCAGTACTTC. Its protein product is CASSPSLGQGAGQETQYF. Full variable domain (missing parts from reference TRBV18 and TRBJ2-5): NAGVMQNPRHLVRRRGQEARLRCSPMKGHSHVYWYRQLPEEGLKFMVYLQKENIIDESGMPKERFSAEFPKEGPSILRIQQVVRGDSAAYFCASSPSLGQGAGQETQYFGPGTRLLVL.

This chain uses TRBV23-1 with TRBJ2-7; no firm D call. TRBV23-1 falls under the ORF class, with uncertain function. CDR3 length: 14 residues. Trimming took 4 bases from V and 2 from J, leaving 12 bases between them. The chain's CDR3 is CASSPRPWAYEQYF. CDR3 sequence (DNA): TGCGCCAGCAGTCCGAGGCCTTGGGCCTACGAGCAGTACTTC.

V gene TRBV5-1 combines with J gene TRBJ1-2, with D possibly being TRBD1 (5 bases). V shed 0 bases and J shed 7 bases, with 10 bases lying between them. Germline assignment: CDR1 SGHRS and CDR2 YFSETQ. The CDR3 length is 13 residues. CDR3 bases: TGCGCCAGCAGCTTGGAGCAGGGTAGTGGCTACACCTTC. Protein sequence: CASSLEQGSGYTF. Full variable domain (rest looked up from reference TRBV5-1 and TRBJ1-2): KAGVTQTPRYLIKTRGQQVTLSCSPISGHRSVSWYQQTPGQGLQFLFEYFSETQRNKGNFPGRFSGRQFSNSRSEMNVSTLELGDSALYLCASSLEQGSGYTFGSGTRLTVV.

The chain combines TRBV11-3 with TRBJ2-3; D perhaps matches TRBD2 (6 bases). There are 14 residues in the CDR3. The ends were cut back, 5 bases at V and 2 bases at J, with 11 bases in the middle. Germline V lookup: CDR1 SGHNT, CDR2 YENEEA. Here the CDR3 DNA reads TGTGCCAGCAGCCCCCGGGGGACCACAGATACGCAGTATTTT. This gives the protein CASSPRGTTDTQYF.

The chain links TRBV27 to TRBJ2-1; TRBD2 agrees at 11 bases. The CDR3 consists of 14 residues. Germline V gives CDR1 MNHEY, CDR2 SMNVEV (reference sequence). V lost 7 bases, J lost 4 bases, and 3 bases stayed unmatched. The CDR3 sequence is CASKGLADYNEQFF. The CDR3 DNA reads TGTGCCAGCAAGGGACTAGCGGATTACAATGAGCAGTTCTTC.

This sequence joins TRBV7-2 and TRBJ2-1, with 12 positions matching TRBD2. Germline V CDR1 and CDR2: SGHTA, FQGNSA. Germline trimming cut 6 bases from V and 8 bases from J; bases unmatched to any gene: 8. The CDR3 spans 15 residues. The DNA of the CDR3 is TGTGCCAGCAGACCGACTAGCGGGGGTTCATATGAGCAGTTCTTC. This gives the protein CASRPTSGGSYEQFF.

The V and J genes are TRBV19 and TRBJ2-3, with D perhaps TRBD1 (5 bases). The length of the CDR3 is 15 residues. Germline CDR1 is LNHDA and CDR2 is SQIVND (reference sequence). V gave up 3 bases and J gave up 0 bases, with 10 bases separating them. The CDR3 sequence: CASSISRASTDTQYF. The DNA for the CDR3 is TGTGCCAGTAGTATCAGCAGGGCGAGCACAGATACGCAGTATTTT.

The V gene is TRBV9, the J gene TRBJ2-3; TRBD2 matches at 11 bases. CDR1 is SGDLS and CDR2 is YYNGEE in the germline V gene. This CDR3 contains 13 residues. Trimming removed 6 bases from V and 5 bases from J; junction bases left unmatched: 2. CDR3 loop: CASNSGGEDTQYF. Written as DNA, the CDR3 is TGTGCCAGCAATAGCGGGGGGGAAGATACGCAGTATTTT.

The chain links TRBV18 to TRBJ2-1, with 9 nucleotides matching TRBD1. This CDR3 comprises 21 residues. The germline V gene encodes CDR1 KGHSH and CDR2 LQKENI. After removal of 3 bases from V and 3 bases from J, the junction contained 21 bases not matched to a gene. This chain's CDR3 is CASSPPPGQGRSGMVYNEQFF. The CDR3 DNA is TGTGCCAGCTCACCGCCGCCGGGACAGGGTCGATCAGGGATGGTCTACAATGAGCAGTTCTTC.

This clone occurred a few times. The J gene is TRBJ1-2, the V gene TRBV5-1; no clear D. The CDR3 is 13 amino acids. With 3 bases removed from V and 8 bases from J, the gap between germline ends came to 14 bases. Germline values: CDR1 SGHRS, CDR2 YFSETQ. The CDR3 loop reads CASSSPMGGGYTF. The CDR3 region has the DNA TGCGCCAGCAGCTCTCCGATGGGAGGAGGCTACACCTTC. Complete variable domain (other parts from reference TRBV5-1 and TRBJ1-2): KAGVTQTPRYLIKTRGQQVTLSCSPISGHRSVSWYQQTPGQGLQFLFEYFSETQRNKGNFPGRFSGRQFSNSRSEMNVSTLELGDSALYLCASSSPMGGGYTFGSGTRLTVV.

This clone was seen a handful of times. CDR3 nucleotide sequence: TGTGCCAGCTCACCACGCGGGGATGCTAACTATGGCTACACCTTC. It is translated as CASSPRGDANYGYTF. V gene TRBV18 combines with J gene TRBJ1-2, with D uncertain. The CDR3 spans 15 residues. Germline CDR1 reads KGHSH; CDR2 reads LQKENI. Trimming pared 1 base from V and 0 bases from J, leaving 9 bases between.

The rearrangement links TRBV5-1 to TRBJ2-2, with TRBD2 matching over 13 bases. The CDR3 spans 15 residues. Germline values: CDR1 SGHRS, CDR2 YFSETQ. After removal of 4 bases from V and 6 bases from J, the junction contained 3 bases not matched to a gene. The CDR3 sequence: CASSGLAGVAGELFF. The CDR3 coding sequence is TGCGCCAGCAGCGGACTAGCGGGAGTAGCCGGGGAGCTGTTTTTT.